The sequence of this TCR beta chain was determined in a study of cytomegalovirus exposure and HLA in healthy donors. PCR used 60 Vbeta primers and 13 Jbeta primers. Generated by immunoSEQ multiplex PCR, the TCRdb table keeps only in-frame clones and is missing some. Here the sample spans fewer than 200,000 clones, about 75% being singletons. On this clone: Its target is unknown.

The CDR3 loop spans 14 amino acids. The V and J ends lost 3 bases and 2 bases, in that order; junction bases with no gene match: 3. Germline V gives CDR1 LNHDA, CDR2 SQIVND (reference sequence). General observations from the study: The study designated 150 or so TCR beta chains cytomegalovirus-associated.

The sequencing input was PBMCs. V gene TRBV19 combines with J gene TRBJ2-5; 7 bases align to TRBD2. This TCR was sampled from a male donor in good health and CMV-seropositive. CDR3 sequence reads: CASSIISGQETQYF. In nucleotides, the CDR3 is TGTGCCAGTAGTATTATTAGCGGGCAAGAGACCCAGTACTTC.